These 20 T cell receptor beta chains came from one sample sequenced in a study of CD8 T cells in ankylosing spondylitis. Regarding the study as a whole: A motif of several highly homologous TCR beta variants was seen as apparently characteristic of ankylosing spondylitis blood.

These TCRs are of unknown antigen specificity. Each CDR3 protein gets one entry after TCRdb re-called the 5' RACE reads with MiXCR. Found here are about 750,000 distinct CDR3 sequences, under 20% of them singletons; the top ten hold under 20%. The sequencing sample was made of blood, either unsorted or a sorted T cell fraction (not recorded which). These receptors all stem from a male donor with ankylosing spondylitis.

This clonotype has only a few counts. This rearrangement joins TRBV10-2 to TRBJ2-7; 10 nucleotides agree with TRBD2. The CDR3 covers 14 residues. CDR1 is WSHSY, CDR2 SAAADI, per germline. After removal of 7 bases from V and 2 bases from J, the junction contained 5 bases not matched to a gene. The CDR3 coding sequence is TGCGCCAGCATGAAGCGGGGGGGCCCCTACGAGCAGTACTTC. Its translation: CASMKRGGPYEQYF.

The gene calls are TRBV2 and TRBJ1-5; no firm D call. Trimming stripped 11 bases from V and 0 bases from J, with 11 bases between. This CDR3 region has 13 residues. CDR1 is SNHLY, CDR2 FYNNEI, per germline. In DNA, the CDR3 is TGTGCCGGAACGACGGATAGCAATCAGCCCCAGCATTTT. It is translated as CAGTTDSNQPQHF.

The rearrangement uses TRBV27 and TRBJ1-1, with a tentative D call TRBD1 (6 bases). CDR3 size: 14 residues. Germline CDR1 and CDR2: MNHEY and SMNVEV (reference sequence). V lost 4 bases, J lost 10 bases, and 19 bases lay in between. CDR3 sequence (DNA): TGTGCCAGCAGTTGGGGGTCGGGGGCTGATTCAGCTTTCTTT. Amino acids: CASSWGSGADSAFF.

The chain couples TRBV19 to TRBJ2-1, with 7 bases identical to TRBD2. CDR3 length: 15 amino acids. Unmatched junction bases numbered 9, after V lost 9 bases and J lost 1 base. Germline assignment: CDR1 LNHDA and CDR2 SQIVND (reference sequence). CDR3 nucleotides: TGTGCCAGCCATAGCAGGCGGGGGTCCTACAATGAGCAGTTCTTC. Translation: CASHSRRGSYNEQFF. Looking up the rest from reference TRBV19 and TRBJ2-1 gives the full variable domain: DGGITQSPKYLFRKEGQNVTLSCEQNLNHDAMYWYRQDPGQGLRLIYYSQIVNDFQKGDIAEGYSVSREKKESFPLTVTSAQKNPTAFYLCASHSRRGSYNEQFFGPGTRLTVL.

This clonotype has only one observation. This chain links TRBV29-1 with TRBJ2-1; the match to TRBD2 covers 8 bases. With V trimmed by 4 bases and J by 5 bases, 7 bases remained unmatched. Germline CDR1 and CDR2: SQVTM and ANQGSEA. The CDR3 sequence is 14 residues long. As DNA, the CDR3 is TGCAGCGTTGTAGGACTAGCCGGGCACAATGAGCAGTTCTTC. Its protein product is CSVVGLAGHNEQFF.

The rearrangement joins TRBV6-5 to TRBJ2-1; 12 bases are a match to TRBD2. The CDR3 extends over 14 amino acids. Germline CDR1 MNHEY, CDR2 SVGAGI. V was clipped by 2 bases and J by 9 bases; unmatched bases: 2. The CDR3 loop is CASSYRGLAGEQFF. CDR3 DNA: TGTGCCAGCAGTTACAGGGGACTAGCGGGTGAGCAGTTCTTC.

This clonotype has a handful of counts. This chain links TRBV12-3 or TRBV12-4 with TRBJ1-1, with D hard to call. This CDR3 contains 15 residues. The V and J ends lost 1 base and 5 bases respectively, with 14 bases between them. CDR3 in amino acids: CASSLGGSGWTEAFF. In DNA form, the CDR3 reads TGTGCCAGCAGTTTAGGGGGATCGGGGTGGACTGAAGCTTTCTTT.

This rearrangement joins TRBV29-1 to TRBJ1-2; D not resolved. Between the trimmed V and J ends, which lost 2 bases and 4 bases, there was a span of 8 bases. Germline CDR1 SQVTM, CDR2 ANQGSEA. The CDR3 has 12 amino acids. CDR3 DNA: TGCAGCGTTGAACTGCAGCGCTATGGCTACACCTTC. Amino acid sequence: CSVELQRYGYTF.

The chain has TRBV7-8 and TRBJ2-1; 8 bases are a match to TRBD2. The CDR3 has 14 residues. The germline V gene has CDR1 SGHVS and CDR2 FQNEAQ. The V and J ends lost 8 bases and 0 bases, in that order; junction bases with no gene match: 3. CDR3 DNA sequence: TGTGCCAGCCTACTAGCGGACTCCTACAATGAGCAGTTCTTC. It codes for CASLLADSYNEQFF. Full variable domain (remainder filled in from reference TRBV7-8 and TRBJ2-1): GAGVSQSPRYKVAKRGQDVALRCDPISGHVSLFWYQQALGQGPEFLTYFQNEAQLDKSGLPSDRFFAERPEGSVSTLKIQRTQQEDSAVYLCASLLADSYNEQFFGPGTRLTVL.

The gene calls are TRBV12-3 or TRBV12-4 and TRBJ2-1; no firm D call. CDR3 length equals 15 residues. The V and J ends lost 4 bases and 2 bases respectively, with 12 bases between them. The CDR3 DNA is TGTGCCAGCAGTTACGGTGGCGGTACCTACAATGAGCAGTTCTTC. It specifies CASSYGGGTYNEQFF.

The V call is TRBV3-1, the J call TRBJ2-3; D assignment may be TRBD1 or TRBD2 (5 bases each). Trimming took 0 bases from V and 2 from J, leaving 12 bases between them. Germline V CDR1 and CDR2: LGHDT, YNNKEL (reference sequence). The CDR3 is 16 amino acids. This CDR3 is CASSQDTPGLTDTQYF. CDR3 DNA sequence: TGTGCCAGCAGCCAAGATACCCCGGGGCTCACAGATACGCAGTATTTT.

V is TRBV7-9 and J is TRBJ1-4; D remains unclear. The CDR3 has 13 amino acids. Germline V gives CDR1 SEHNR, CDR2 FQNEAQ (reference sequence). Between the trimmed V and J ends, which lost 7 bases and 7 bases, there was a span of 13 bases. The CDR3 reads CASTARTSEKLFF. CDR3 nucleotide sequence: TGTGCCAGCACGGCCAGGACCAGTGAAAAACTGTTTTTT.

This clonotype was seen a handful of times. J is TRBJ2-3 and V is TRBV4-3, with 9 bases lining up with TRBD2. This CDR3 contains 17 residues. J gave up 6 bases and V 0 bases, and 10 bases lay outside the gene matches. Germline CDR1 reads LGHNA; CDR2 reads YSLEER. The CDR3 here is CASSQDLGGRARDTQYF. The DNA of the CDR3 is TGCGCCAGCAGCCAAGATCTGGGCGGGAGGGCCAGGGATACGCAGTATTTT.

The genes are TRBV12-3 or TRBV12-4 and TRBJ2-4, with TRBD1 matching over 8 bases. The CDR3 contains 13 residues. The V and J ends lost 6 bases and 9 bases, in that order; junction bases with no gene match: 7. CDR3 bases: TGTGCCAGCAGGGGGGGACAGGTTGGCATTCAGTACTTC. Translated, it gives CASRGGQVGIQYF.

The chain carries TRBV15 and TRBJ2-7; D is ambiguous. This CDR3 region has 14 residues. Germline V gene sequence: CDR1 LNHNV, CDR2 YYDKDF (reference sequence). Trimming left V 1 base short and J 6 bases short, with 13 bases between. DNA of the CDR3: TGTGCCACCAGCAGAGGCGATAGGGTGGGCGAGCAGTACTTC. Its protein is CATSRGDRVGEQYF.

The chain recombines TRBV7-8 with TRBJ1-5, with D perhaps TRBD1 (6 bases). This CDR3 has 14 residues. Germline V gene sequence: CDR1 SGHVS, CDR2 FQNEAQ. V was clipped by 2 bases and J by 7 bases, with 12 bases between them. CDR3 sequence: CASSLRAGEQPQHF. The CDR3 nucleotides are TGTGCCAGCAGCTTACGGGCAGGGGAACAGCCCCAGCATTTT.

This clonotype occurred a few times. The chain combines TRBV5-1 with TRBJ2-7, with 8 nucleotides matching TRBD2. V dropped 4 bases and J dropped 3; count of bases not matched to a gene: 6. Germline CDR1 is SGHRS and CDR2 is YFSETQ. The CDR3 spans 14 residues. The CDR3 reads CASSPGGADYEQYF. CDR3 sequence (DNA): TGCGCCAGCAGCCCGGGGGGGGCAGACTACGAGCAGTACTTC.

The rearrangement uses TRBV12-3 or TRBV12-4 and TRBJ2-5; maybe TRBD2 (5 bases). The ends were cut back, 3 bases at V and 5 bases at J, with 16 bases in the middle. This CDR3 spans 15 amino acids. The CDR3 sequence is CASSFTTLDRETQYF. The CDR3 nucleotides read TGTGCCAGCAGTTTCACCACACTAGATCGGGAGACCCAGTACTTC.

V and J are TRBV4-1 and TRBJ2-7; 8 positions match TRBD2. The germline V gene has CDR1 MGHRA and CDR2 YSYEKL. V gave up 2 bases and J gave up 2 bases; unmatched junction bases: 5. CDR3 length equals 15 residues. The CDR3 reads CASSQTSGTTYEQYF. CDR3 nucleotides: TGCGCCAGCAGCCAAACTAGCGGCACTACCTACGAGCAGTACTTC.

The chain uses TRBV28 and TRBJ2-2; D is uncertain. The CDR3 totals 13 residues. V lost 5 bases and J lost 5, with 9 bases in between. Germline assignment: CDR1 MDHEN and CDR2 SYDVKM. CDR3 coding DNA: TGTGCCAGCAGTGGTGACTGGACCGGGGAGCTGTTTTTT. The encoded protein is CASSGDWTGELFF.